These 18 T cell receptor beta chains came from one sample sequenced in a study of cytomegalovirus exposure and HLA in healthy donors (dated 2017 in TCRdb). Library preparation used the immunoSEQ multiplex PCR assay. The table comes from immuneACCESS by way of TCRdb, which keeps in-frame sequences with V and J called. Part of the clones is missing from these tables; in studies checked, under half for an unresolved V gene and the rest for unknown reasons. For this sample the table gives some 200,000 clones, of which about 89% were detected only once. 1% to 1.2% of the sample is taken by the ten largest. Source material: PBMCs. The receptors shown here come from a woman in her late teens or twenties in good health and CMV-seronegative.

The chain has TRBV12-2 and TRBJ1-5. TRBV12-2 is given as a pseudogene. This CDR3 contains 17 residues. The CDR3 DNA reads as TGTGCAAGTCGCTCCCGAGGGGACGGTCGAGCGGGTCAGCCCCAGCATTTT. It specifies CASRSRGDGRAGQPQHF.

This chain connects TRBV6-4 to TRBJ1-2; 12 positions agree with TRBD1. Germline CDR1 and CDR2: MRHNA and SNTAGT. The CDR3 is made up of 13 amino acids. The ends lost 6 bases at V and 9 bases at J; junction bases unmatched: 5. The CDR3 DNA follows: TGTGCCAGCAGCGAGGGACAGGGGGCTCGCTACACCTTC. Amino acids: CASSEGQGARYTF.

Of note for this clone: The junction and the germline gene differ at one end; a read error may be behind it. V is TRBV27 and J is TRBJ1-1, with a tentative D call TRBD1 (6 bases). The germline CDR1 and CDR2 sequences are MNHEY and SMNVEV (reference sequence). CDR3 length: 15 residues. CDR3 sequence (DNA): TGTGCCAGCAGGTTTACAGGGTTGCTGAACACTGAAACTTTCTTT. It yields the protein CASRFTGLLNTETFF.

This chain connects TRBV7-9 to TRBJ2-5; D might be TRBD1 (6 bases). Trimming removed 1 base at V and 2 bases at J, with 14 bases between. Germline-derived CDR1 and CDR2 are SEHNR and FQNEAQ (reference sequence). The CDR3 has 16 residues. The CDR3 here is CASSLVVGGIQETQYF. The CDR3 DNA reads as TGTGCCAGCAGCTTAGTTGTAGGGGGAATTCAAGAGACCCAGTACTTC. The whole variable domain, remainder taken from reference TRBV7-9 and TRBJ2-5, is DTGVSQNPRHKITKRGQNVTFRCDPISEHNRLYWYRQTLGQGPEFLTYFQNEAQLEKSRLLSDRFSAERPKGSFSTLEIQRTEQGDSAMYLCASSLVVGGIQETQYFGPGTRLLVL.

The CDR3 nucleotides are TGTGCCAGCAGCGTAGCTGATGGGCTCGGAAACACCATATATTTT. It is translated as CASSVADGLGNTIYF. The chain joins TRBV9 to TRBJ1-3; unclear D gene. The germline gives CDR1 SGDLS, CDR2 YYNGEE. Trimming cost V 0 bases and J 4 bases, with 11 bases left between them. The CDR3 contains 15 residues.

CDR3 bases: TGTGCCAGCAGCGTCCGATGGGACAGGGACTACGAGCAGTACTTC. Protein: CASSVRWDRDYEQYF. This chain connects TRBV9 to TRBJ2-7, with TRBD1 matching over 9 bases. The CDR3 contains 15 residues. The V and J ends lost 2 bases and 3 bases, in that order; junction bases with no gene match: 6. Germline V lookup: CDR1 SGDLS, CDR2 YYNGEE.

This chain joins TRBV18 and TRBJ1-1, with D perhaps TRBD1 (5 bases). Germline V gene lookup returns CDR1 KGHSH and CDR2 LQKENI. The CDR3 spans 16 residues. The germline V and J ends were trimmed by 4 bases and 1 base, with 16 bases remaining between them. The CDR3 DNA sequence: TGTGCCAGCTCACGGCTCCAACAGGTACAGAACACTGAAGCTTTCTTT. It encodes CASSRLQQVQNTEAFF. Variable domain in full (rest from reference TRBV18 and TRBJ1-1): NAGVMQNPRHLVRRRGQEARLRCSPMKGHSHVYWYRQLPEEGLKFMVYLQKENIIDESGMPKERFSAEFPKEGPSILRIQQVVRGDSAAYFCASSRLQQVQNTEAFFGQGTRLTVV.

This clone was found a few times. The V gene is TRBV6-5, the J gene TRBJ2-7; weak D call: TRBD1 (6 bases). CDR1 MNHEY and CDR2 SVGAGI come from the germline V gene. V gave up 8 bases and J gave up 3 bases, with 17 bases separating them. The CDR3 spans 14 residues. CDR3 bases: TGTGCCAGCGGATTAGGACAGCGCGACTACGAGCAGTACTTC. Translating gives CASGLGQRDYEQYF.

J is TRBJ2-3 and V is TRBV7-9; a possible D gene is TRBD1 (5 bases). Germline CDR1 SEHNR, CDR2 FQNEAQ (reference sequence). The CDR3 consists of 15 residues. V was clipped by 8 bases and J by 2 bases, with 17 bases between them. CDR3 sequence: CASAWAGHPTDTQYF. In DNA form, the CDR3 reads TGTGCCAGCGCGTGGGCCGGACACCCCACAGATACGCAGTATTTT.

This rearrangement joins TRBV7-9 to TRBJ1-3; no firm D call. The length of the CDR3 is 12 residues. The germline V and J ends were trimmed by 4 bases and 6 bases, with 7 bases remaining between them. Germline lookup yields CDR1 SEHNR and CDR2 FQNEAQ (reference sequence). CDR3 residues: CASSSLVNTIYF. As DNA, the CDR3 is TGTGCCAGCAGCTCTCTAGTAAACACCATATATTTT.

This sequence joins TRBV6-5 and TRBJ1-3; TRBD1 is a possible D gene (5 bases). From germline, CDR1 is MNHEY and CDR2 SVGAGI. V dropped 7 bases and J dropped 0 bases, with 10 bases sitting between them. The CDR3 totals 14 residues. This CDR3 is CASTYDSSGNTIYF. CDR3 nucleotides: TGTGCCAGCACCTACGACAGCTCTGGAAACACCATATATTTT.

J is TRBJ2-2 and V is TRBV6-5; D is ambiguous. V dropped 9 bases and J dropped 9 bases, with 11 bases sitting between them. Germline CDR1 MNHEY, CDR2 SVGAGI. The CDR3 consists of 11 residues. The CDR3 DNA reads as TGTGCCAGTGCGCCAGGCCGGGAGCTGTTTTTT. Translating gives CASAPGRELFF.

This clone was picked up one time. This chain links TRBV19 with TRBJ2-2; maybe TRBD2 (6 bases). The CDR3 sequence is 15 residues long. Deletions cut 3 bases from V and 4 bases from J, with 12 bases between. Germline CDR1 is LNHDA and CDR2 is SQIVND (reference sequence). The CDR3 DNA reads as TGTGCCAGTAGTATGGTAGGGAGGAGCACCGGGGAGCTGTTTTTT. It encodes CASSMVGRSTGELFF.

This clone occurred once. The rearrangement uses TRBV2 and TRBJ2-1; TRBD1 matches at 7 bases. Germline V gene lookup returns CDR1 SNHLY and CDR2 FYNNEI. The CDR3 sequence is 16 residues long. The V gene end was trimmed by 10 bases and the J gene end by 0 bases; junction bases not matched to a gene: 12. CDR3 sequence reads: CATPYRGLSSYNEQFF. The CDR3 DNA follows: TGTGCCACCCCTTACAGGGGATTGAGCTCCTACAATGAGCAGTTCTTC.

V usage is TRBV29-1 and J usage is TRBJ2-1, with 11 bases lining up with TRBD1. The CDR3 spans 13 residues. CDR1 and CDR2 (germline): SQVTM, ANQGSEA. V shed 7 bases, J shed 5 bases, and the junction held 4 bases outside the gene matches. CDR3 nucleotide sequence: TGCAGCGCCGGGACAGGGGGGGACAATGAGCAGTTCTTC. It yields the protein CSAGTGGDNEQFF.

The chain combines TRBV5-1 with TRBJ2-7, with D possibly being TRBD1 (6 bases). Germline values: CDR1 SGHRS, CDR2 YFSETQ. The CDR3 runs 13 residues. V lost 2 bases to trimming and J lost 6 bases, with 12 bases between them. CDR3 in amino acids: CASSLLQGGEQYF. The CDR3 DNA is TGCGCCAGCAGCTTACTACAGGGTGGCGAGCAGTACTTC.

The chain is built from TRBV30 and TRBJ1-5; 7 positions agree with TRBD1. In germline, CDR1 is GTSNPN, CDR2 SVGIG (reference sequence). This CDR3 is built from 16 residues. The trim removed 7 bases at V and 1 base at J, leaving 13 bases unmatched. Here the CDR3 reads CAYNSRGGTSNQPQHF. The CDR3 DNA sequence: TGTGCCTACAACTCCAGAGGGGGCACGAGCAATCAGCCCCAGCATTTT.

V gene TRBV29-1 combines with J gene TRBJ2-2; 8 bases line up with TRBD2. This CDR3 spans 14 amino acids. Germline CDR1 and CDR2: SQVTM and ANQGSEA. Trimming at V came to 3 bases and at J to 4 bases, leaving 4 bases not matched to a gene. CDR3 sequence (DNA): TGCAGCGTTGAGGCGGGAGGCCCCACCGGGGAGCTGTTTTTT. Its protein product is CSVEAGGPTGELFF.